The clone carrying this TCR beta chain was seen just once. The antigen remains unidentified. There are 14 residues in the CDR3. Germline assignment: CDR1 SEHNR and CDR2 FQNEAQ (reference sequence). V was trimmed by 5 bases and J by 3 bases, leaving 13 bases between them. Sequenced by immunoSEQ multiplex PCR; TCRdb stores in-frame clones only, minus some. The sample holds tens of thousands of clones, over 80% seen once. The entry originates in a study of OX40 agonist ivuxolimab in advanced cancers. Study-wide results and caveats: Also present in some nonresponders was a low level of normalized T-cell clonal expansion. Antigens targeted by the expanded peripheral T cells were not determined.

J is TRBJ1-2 and V is TRBV7-9; a weak D match, TRBD1 (6 bases). The receptor comes from an adult with an advanced solid tumor such as melanoma, head and neck, liver or kidney cancer. This sample comprised CD4+ or CD8+ T cells sorted from blood, obtained in a trial of the OX40 agonist ivuxolimab. CDR3: CASSPEGVDYGYTF. The CDR3 DNA reads as TGTGCCAGCAGCCCTGAGGGGGTGGACTATGGCTACACCTTC.